This TCR beta chain is from a study of OX40 agonist ivuxolimab in advanced cancers. The protocol was immunoSEQ multiplex PCR, while the TCRdb copy is restricted to in-frame clones and leaves out a portion. This sample has about 64,000 clones, with about 80% found just once. The CDR3 runs 13 residues. In germline, CDR1 is ENHRY, CDR2 SYGVKD. V lost 0 bases, J lost 5 bases, and 7 bases lay in between. The J gene is TRBJ1-1, the V gene TRBV10-3; D uncertain. The sample in question was CD4+ or CD8+ T cells sorted from blood, obtained in a trial of the OX40 agonist ivuxolimab. This TCR derives from an adult with an advanced solid tumor such as melanoma, head and neck, liver or kidney cancer. DNA of the CDR3: TGTGCCATCAGTGAGTCAAAGGGTACTGAAGCTTTCTTT. It encodes CAISESKGTEAFF.